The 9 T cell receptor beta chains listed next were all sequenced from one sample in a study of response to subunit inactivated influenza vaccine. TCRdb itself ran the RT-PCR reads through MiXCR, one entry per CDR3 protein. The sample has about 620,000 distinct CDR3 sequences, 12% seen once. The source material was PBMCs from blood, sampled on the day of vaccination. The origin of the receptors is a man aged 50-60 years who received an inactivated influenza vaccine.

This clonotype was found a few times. For the CDR3, the DNA is TGCAGCGTTGTAGACAGGGGGCAAAACTATGGCTACACCTTC. It yields the protein CSVVDRGQNYGYTF. This chain uses TRBV29-1 with TRBJ1-2; 10 nucleotides agree with TRBD1. Germline CDR1 and CDR2: SQVTM and ANQGSEA. Trimming cost V 4 bases and J 2 bases; bases outside gene matches: 4. The CDR3 has 14 residues.

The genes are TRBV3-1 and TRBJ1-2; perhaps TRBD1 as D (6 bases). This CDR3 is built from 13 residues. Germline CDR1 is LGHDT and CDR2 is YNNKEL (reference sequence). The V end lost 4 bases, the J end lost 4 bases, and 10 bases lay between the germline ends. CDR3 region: CASSLDSFYGYTF. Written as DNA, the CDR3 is TGTGCCAGCAGCCTGGACAGCTTCTATGGCTACACCTTC.

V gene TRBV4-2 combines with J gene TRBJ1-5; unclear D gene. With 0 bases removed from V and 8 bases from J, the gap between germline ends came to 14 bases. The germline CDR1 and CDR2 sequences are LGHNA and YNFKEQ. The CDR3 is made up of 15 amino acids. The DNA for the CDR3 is TGTGCCAGCAGCCAAGATTGGCCAGGAGAGGAGCCCCAGCATTTT. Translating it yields CASSQDWPGEEPQHF.

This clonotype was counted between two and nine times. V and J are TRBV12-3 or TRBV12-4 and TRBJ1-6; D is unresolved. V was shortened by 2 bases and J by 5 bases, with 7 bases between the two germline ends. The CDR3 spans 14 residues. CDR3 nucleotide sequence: TGTGCCAGCAGTTTAATTGGCAATAATTCACCCCTCCACTTT. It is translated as CASSLIGNNSPLHF.

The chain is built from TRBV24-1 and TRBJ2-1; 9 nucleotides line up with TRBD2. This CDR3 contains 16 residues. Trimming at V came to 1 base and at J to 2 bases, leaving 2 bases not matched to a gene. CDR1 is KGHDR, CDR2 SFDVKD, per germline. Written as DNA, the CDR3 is TGTGCCACCAGTGATTTAAGCGGGGGGACCTACAATGAGCAGTTCTTC. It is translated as CATSDLSGGTYNEQFF.

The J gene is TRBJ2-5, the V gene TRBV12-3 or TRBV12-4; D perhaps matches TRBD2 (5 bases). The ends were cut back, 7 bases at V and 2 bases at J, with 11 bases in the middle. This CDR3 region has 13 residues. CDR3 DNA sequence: TGTGCCAGCAAAGGGAGCTATCAAGAGACCCAGTACTTC. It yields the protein CASKGSYQETQYF.

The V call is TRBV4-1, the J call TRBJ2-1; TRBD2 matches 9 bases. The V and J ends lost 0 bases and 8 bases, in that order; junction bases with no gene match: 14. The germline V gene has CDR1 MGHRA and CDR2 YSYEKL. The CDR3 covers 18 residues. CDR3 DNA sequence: TGCGCCAGCAGCCAAGAGGGGCGGGAGGGTCTTTTGTCGGATGAGCAGTTCTTC. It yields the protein CASSQEGREGLLSDEQFF.

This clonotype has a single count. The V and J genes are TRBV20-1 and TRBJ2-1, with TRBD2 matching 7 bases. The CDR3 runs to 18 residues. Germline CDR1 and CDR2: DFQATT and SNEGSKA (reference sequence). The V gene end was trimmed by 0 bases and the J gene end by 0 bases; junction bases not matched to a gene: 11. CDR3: CSARDWGAGRLSYNEQFF. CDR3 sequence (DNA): TGCAGTGCTAGAGATTGGGGAGCGGGAAGGCTCTCCTACAATGAGCAGTTCTTC.

The CDR3 loop is CSASPRTSFKHEQYF. For the CDR3, the DNA is TGCAGTGCTAGTCCTCGGACTAGTTTCAAGCACGAGCAGTACTTC. The chain has TRBV20-1 and TRBJ2-7; TRBD2 agrees at 7 bases. Looked up from germline, CDR1 is DFQATT and CDR2 is SNEGSKA (reference sequence). V was pared by 3 bases and J by 5 bases, with 13 bases of the junction left unmatched. The CDR3 consists of 15 residues.